These 13 T cell receptor beta chains were sequenced from one sample in a study of CD8+ T cells in alopecia areata. The authors extracted RNA and reverse transcribed it into cDNA as the sequencing template. TCRdb keeps only in-frame clones here, not all; method: immunoSEQ multiplex PCR. The repertoire holds 200,000 to 250,000 clones, with around 66% as singletons. Sample treatment: oral pan-JAK inhibitor, 5-10 mg twice daily. The source material was CD4+ T cells sorted from blood, sampled at week 44, from a patient treated with tofacitinib. The receptor source for this set is a human donor with alopecia areata.

V and J are TRBV5-6 and TRBJ2-2; unclear D gene. V was cut by 0 bases and J by 6 bases, with 6 bases left in between. Germline V CDR1 and CDR2: SGHDT, YYEEEE. The CDR3 runs 13 residues. CDR3 sequence (DNA): TGTGCCAGCAGCTTGGCGCTCCCCGGGGAGCTGTTTTTT. It encodes CASSLALPGELFF.

This chain uses TRBV25-1 with TRBJ2-7, with TRBD1 matching 8 bases. J lost 3 bases, V lost 4 bases, and 8 bases had no gene match. This CDR3 spans 15 amino acids. CDR1 is MGHDK and CDR2 is SYGVNS in the germline V gene. CDR3: CASSVTGGNNYEQYF. The CDR3 coding sequence is TGTGCCAGCAGTGTCACAGGGGGTAACAACTACGAGCAGTACTTC.

This clone was seen many times. This chain's CDR3 is CASSAIQGGLGYTF. The CDR3 DNA follows: TGTGCCAGCAGCGCGATTCAGGGGGGGCTAGGCTACACCTTC. The V call is TRBV11-2, the J call TRBJ1-2; 7 bases line up with TRBD1. Germline CDR1 reads SGHAT; CDR2 reads FQNNGV. The V and J ends lost 5 bases and 8 bases, in that order; junction bases with no gene match: 11. The CDR3 length is 14 residues.

The chain uses TRBV28 and TRBJ1-1, with a weak D call TRBD1 (5 bases). The CDR3 consists of 13 residues. Germline V gene sequence: CDR1 MDHEN, CDR2 SYDVKM. With 7 bases removed from V and 1 base from J, the gap between germline ends came to 10 bases. The CDR3, as DNA: TGTGCCAGCACCCCCGGACAGAACACTGAAGCTTTCTTT. This sequence encodes CASTPGQNTEAFF.

This chain joins TRBV13 and TRBJ2-3; D gene ambiguous. V lost 2 bases to trimming and J lost 4 bases, with 4 bases between them. The CDR3 totals 12 residues. CDR1 and CDR2 from the germline V gene are PRHDT and FYEKMQ (reference sequence). CDR3 in amino acids: CASSLTPDTQYF. The DNA of the CDR3 is TGTGCCAGCAGCTTAACTCCAGATACGCAGTATTTT.

The V and J genes are TRBV30 and TRBJ2-7; the D is unclear. The ends were cut back, 0 bases at V and 6 bases at J, with 21 bases in the middle. The CDR3 extends over 16 amino acids. From germline, CDR1 is GTSNPN and CDR2 SVGIG (reference sequence). The CDR3 is CAWSVWSGRTKPEQYF. DNA for the CDR3: TGTGCCTGGAGTGTCTGGTCTGGAAGGACCAAGCCCGAGCAGTACTTC.

This clone was counted only a few times. J is TRBJ2-7 and V is TRBV9, with 8 bases aligning to TRBD2. Germline CDR1 and CDR2: SGDLS and YYNGEE. J lost 3 bases, V lost 0 bases, and 2 bases had no gene match. The length of the CDR3 is 14 residues. The CDR3 bases are TGTGCCAGCAGCGTAGCTGGGACTAGCTACGAGCAGTACTTC. It encodes CASSVAGTSYEQYF.

The CDR3 sequence is CASSQGGIGGNQPQHF. CDR3 bases: TGCGCCAGCAGCCAAGGTGGCATAGGGGGCAATCAGCCCCAGCATTTT. The chain is built from TRBV4-1 and TRBJ1-5; D is possibly TRBD1 (5 bases). Germline V CDR1 and CDR2: MGHRA, YSYEKL. The CDR3 is made up of 16 amino acids. V was pared by 1 base and J by 2 bases, with 12 bases between.

The gene calls are TRBV19 and TRBJ2-5, with 12 nucleotides matching TRBD2. The CDR3 is 14 residues long. Trimming took 9 bases from V and 4 from J; bases not matched to a gene: 6. Germline CDR1 LNHDA, CDR2 SQIVND (reference sequence). This chain's CDR3 is CARTTSGGGETQYF. For the CDR3, the DNA is TGTGCCAGAACGACTAGCGGGGGAGGAGAGACCCAGTACTTC.

This rearrangement joins TRBV29-1 to TRBJ1-1; D gene uncertain. Trimming took off 4 bases at V and 0 bases at J, with 6 bases between the two ends. The CDR3 totals 12 residues. Germline CDR1 is SQVTM and CDR2 is ANQGSEA. CDR3 region: CSVAQVNTEAFF. CDR3 DNA sequence: TGCAGCGTTGCCCAGGTGAACACTGAAGCTTTCTTT.

In DNA, the CDR3 is TGTGCCAGCAGTTTTAGACAGACTAGCACAGATACGCAGTATTTT. Translated, it gives CASSFRQTSTDTQYF. This sequence joins TRBV6-6 and TRBJ2-3, with a weak D call TRBD1 (5 bases). V was trimmed by 4 bases and J by 0 bases, leaving 11 bases between them. CDR3 length: 15 residues. Germline CDR1 and CDR2: MNHNY and SVGAGI (reference sequence).

There are a few counts of this clone. The rearrangement uses TRBV5-1 and TRBJ1-1; possible D gene TRBD1, 6 bases. The CDR3 covers 16 residues. V shed 4 bases and J shed 2 bases, with 18 bases lying between them. Germline lookup yields CDR1 SGHRS and CDR2 YFSETQ. In nucleotides, the CDR3 is TGCGCCAGCAGCCCGCCCCTACAGGGCACAAACACTGAAGCTTTCTTT. This gives the protein CASSPPLQGTNTEAFF.

This clone was counted a few times. The J gene is TRBJ2-7, the V gene TRBV5-1; D call uncertain. V shed 2 bases and J shed 3 bases, with 12 bases lying between them. The CDR3 length is 14 residues. CDR1 and CDR2 from the germline V gene are SGHRS and YFSETQ. CDR3 loop: CASSLTIHNYEQYF. As DNA, the CDR3 is TGCGCCAGCAGCTTAACGATACATAACTACGAGCAGTACTTC.